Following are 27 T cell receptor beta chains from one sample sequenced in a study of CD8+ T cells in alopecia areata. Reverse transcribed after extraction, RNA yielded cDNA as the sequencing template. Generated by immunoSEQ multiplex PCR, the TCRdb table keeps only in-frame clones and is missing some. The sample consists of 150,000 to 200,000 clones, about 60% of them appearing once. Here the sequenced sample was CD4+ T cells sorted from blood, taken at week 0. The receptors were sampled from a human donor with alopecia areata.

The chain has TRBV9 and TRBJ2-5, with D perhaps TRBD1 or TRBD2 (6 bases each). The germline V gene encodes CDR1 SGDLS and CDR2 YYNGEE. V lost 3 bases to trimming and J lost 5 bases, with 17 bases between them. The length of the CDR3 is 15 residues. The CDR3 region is CASSAGAGEWETQYF. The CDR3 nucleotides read TGTGCCAGCAGCGCGGGGGCCGGGGAGTGGGAGACCCAGTACTTC.

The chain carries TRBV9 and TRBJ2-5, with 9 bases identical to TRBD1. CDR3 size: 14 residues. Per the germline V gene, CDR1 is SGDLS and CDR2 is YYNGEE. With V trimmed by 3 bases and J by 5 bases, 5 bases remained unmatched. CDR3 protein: CASSAGTGKETQYF. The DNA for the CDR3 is TGTGCCAGCAGCGCCGGGACAGGGAAGGAGACCCAGTACTTC.

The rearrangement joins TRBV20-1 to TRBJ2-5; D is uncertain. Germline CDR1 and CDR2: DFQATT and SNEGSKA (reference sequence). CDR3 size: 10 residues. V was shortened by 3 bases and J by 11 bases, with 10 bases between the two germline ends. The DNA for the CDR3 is TGCAGTGCTAGTTTGGTAGCACAGTACTTC. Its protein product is CSASLVAQYF.

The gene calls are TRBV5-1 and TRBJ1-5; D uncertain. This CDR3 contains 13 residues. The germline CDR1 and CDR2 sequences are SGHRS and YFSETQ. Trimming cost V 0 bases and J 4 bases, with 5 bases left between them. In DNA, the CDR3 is TGCGCCAGCAGCTTGGAAGAAAATCAGCCCCAGCATTTT. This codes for CASSLEENQPQHF.

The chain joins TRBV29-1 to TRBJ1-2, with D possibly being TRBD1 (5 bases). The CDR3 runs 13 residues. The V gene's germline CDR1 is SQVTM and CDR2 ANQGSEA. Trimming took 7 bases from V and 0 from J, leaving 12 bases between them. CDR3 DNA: TGCAGCGGCCGGGACGGGACTAACTATGGCTACACCTTC. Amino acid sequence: CSGRDGTNYGYTF.

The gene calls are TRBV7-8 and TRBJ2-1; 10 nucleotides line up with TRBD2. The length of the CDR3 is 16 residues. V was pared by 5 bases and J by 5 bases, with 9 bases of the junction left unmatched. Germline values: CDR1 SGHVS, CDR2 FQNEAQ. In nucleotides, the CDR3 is TGTGCCAGCAGCCCTAGCGGGAGCGGGGGTCACAATGAGCAGTTCTTC. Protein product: CASSPSGSGGHNEQFF.

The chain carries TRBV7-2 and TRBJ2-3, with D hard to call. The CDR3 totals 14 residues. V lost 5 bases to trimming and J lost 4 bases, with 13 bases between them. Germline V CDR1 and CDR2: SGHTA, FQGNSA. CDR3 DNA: TGTGCCAGCAGCCAAGGAATTTGGTCAGATACGCAGTATTTT. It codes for CASSQGIWSDTQYF.

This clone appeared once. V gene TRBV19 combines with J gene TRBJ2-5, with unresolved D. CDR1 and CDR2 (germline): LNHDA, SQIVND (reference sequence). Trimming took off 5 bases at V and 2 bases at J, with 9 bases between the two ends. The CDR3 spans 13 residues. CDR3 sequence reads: CASSPSRQETQYF. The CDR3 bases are TGTGCCAGTAGTCCATCCAGACAAGAGACCCAGTACTTC.

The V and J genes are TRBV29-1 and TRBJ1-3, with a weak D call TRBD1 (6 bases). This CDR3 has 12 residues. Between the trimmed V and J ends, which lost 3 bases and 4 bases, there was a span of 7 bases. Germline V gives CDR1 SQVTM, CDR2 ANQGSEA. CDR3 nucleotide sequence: TGCAGCGTTGACCAGGGGGGAAACACCATATATTTT. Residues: CSVDQGGNTIYF.

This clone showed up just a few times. The CDR3: CATLRGEASPLHF. DNA of the CDR3: TGTGCCACCCTCCGGGGGGAAGCATCACCCCTCCACTTT. The rearrangement uses TRBV2 and TRBJ1-6; TRBD1 is a possible D gene (5 bases). Germline loops: CDR1 SNHLY, CDR2 FYNNEI. The V end lost 10 bases, the J end lost 10 bases, and 17 bases lay between the germline ends. The CDR3 extends over 13 amino acids.

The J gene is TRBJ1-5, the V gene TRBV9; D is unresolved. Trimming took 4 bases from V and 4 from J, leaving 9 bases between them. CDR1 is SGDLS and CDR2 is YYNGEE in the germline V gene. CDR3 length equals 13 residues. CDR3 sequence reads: CASSPQENQPQHF. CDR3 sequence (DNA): TGTGCCAGCAGCCCGCAGGAAAATCAGCCCCAGCATTTT.

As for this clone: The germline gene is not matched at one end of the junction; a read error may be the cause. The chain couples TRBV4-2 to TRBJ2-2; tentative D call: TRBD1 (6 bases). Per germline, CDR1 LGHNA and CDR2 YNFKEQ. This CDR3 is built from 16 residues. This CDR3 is CASSQGTGINNGELFF. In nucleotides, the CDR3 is TGTGCCAGCAGCCAAGGAACAGGGATTAACAACGGGGAGCTGTTTTTT.

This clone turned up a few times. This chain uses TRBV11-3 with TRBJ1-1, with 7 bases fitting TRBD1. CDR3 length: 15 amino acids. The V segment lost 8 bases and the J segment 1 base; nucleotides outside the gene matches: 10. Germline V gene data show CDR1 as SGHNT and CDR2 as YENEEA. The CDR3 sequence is CASANTGVGNTEAFF. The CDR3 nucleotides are TGTGCCAGCGCCAACACAGGGGTGGGGAACACTGAAGCTTTCTTT.

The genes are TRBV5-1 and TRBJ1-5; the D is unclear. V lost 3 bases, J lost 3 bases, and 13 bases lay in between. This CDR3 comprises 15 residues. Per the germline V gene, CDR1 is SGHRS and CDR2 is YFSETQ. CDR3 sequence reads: CASSSGGETNQPQHF. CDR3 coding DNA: TGCGCCAGCAGCTCAGGTGGGGAAACCAATCAGCCCCAGCATTTT.

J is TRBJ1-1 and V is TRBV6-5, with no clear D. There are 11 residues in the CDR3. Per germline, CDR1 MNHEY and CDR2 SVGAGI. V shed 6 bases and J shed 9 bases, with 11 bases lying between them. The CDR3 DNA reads TGTGCCAGCAGCGAACTTGGTAAAGCTTTCTTT. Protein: CASSELGKAFF.

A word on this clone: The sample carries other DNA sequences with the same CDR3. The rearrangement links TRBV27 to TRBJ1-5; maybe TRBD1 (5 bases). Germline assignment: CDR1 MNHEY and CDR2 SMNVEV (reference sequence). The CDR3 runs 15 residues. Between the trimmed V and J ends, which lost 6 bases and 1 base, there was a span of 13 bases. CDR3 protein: CASSLWGKSNQPQHF. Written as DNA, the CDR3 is TGTGCCAGCAGCCTATGGGGGAAGAGCAATCAGCCCCAGCATTTT.

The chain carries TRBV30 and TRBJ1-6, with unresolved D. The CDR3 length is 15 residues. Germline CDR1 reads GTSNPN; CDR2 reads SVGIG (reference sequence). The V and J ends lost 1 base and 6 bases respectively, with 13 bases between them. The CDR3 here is CAWSDTLGRNSPLHF. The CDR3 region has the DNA TGTGCCTGGAGTGATACACTAGGACGTAATTCACCCCTCCACTTT.

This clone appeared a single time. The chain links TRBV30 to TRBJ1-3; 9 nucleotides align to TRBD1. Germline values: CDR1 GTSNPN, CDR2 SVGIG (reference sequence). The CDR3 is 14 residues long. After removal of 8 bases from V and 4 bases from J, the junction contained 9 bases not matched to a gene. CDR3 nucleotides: TGTGCCCAAGGGGGACAGGGAGGCGGAAACACCATATATTTT. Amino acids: CAQGGQGGGNTIYF.

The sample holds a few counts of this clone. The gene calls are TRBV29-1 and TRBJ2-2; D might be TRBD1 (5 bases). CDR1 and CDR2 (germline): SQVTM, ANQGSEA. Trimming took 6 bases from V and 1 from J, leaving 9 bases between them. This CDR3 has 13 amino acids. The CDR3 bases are TGCAGCGTCGATGGACAGAACACCGGGGAGCTGTTTTTT. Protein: CSVDGQNTGELFF.

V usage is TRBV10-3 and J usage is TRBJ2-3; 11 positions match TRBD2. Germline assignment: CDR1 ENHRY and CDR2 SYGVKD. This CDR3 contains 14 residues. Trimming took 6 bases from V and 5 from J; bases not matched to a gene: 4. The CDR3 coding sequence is TGTGCCATCAGCACCGGGACTAGCGGAGATACGCAGTATTTT. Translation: CAISTGTSGDTQYF.

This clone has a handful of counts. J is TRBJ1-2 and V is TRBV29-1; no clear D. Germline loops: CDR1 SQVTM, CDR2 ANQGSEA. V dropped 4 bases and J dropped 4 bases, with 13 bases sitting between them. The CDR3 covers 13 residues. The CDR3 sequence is CSVVTRRLYGYTF. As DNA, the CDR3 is TGCAGCGTTGTGACAAGGAGGCTCTATGGCTACACCTTC.

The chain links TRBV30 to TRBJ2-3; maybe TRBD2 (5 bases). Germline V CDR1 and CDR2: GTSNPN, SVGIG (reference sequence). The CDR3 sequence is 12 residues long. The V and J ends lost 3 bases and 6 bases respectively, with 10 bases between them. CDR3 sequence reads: CAWRGVWDTQYF. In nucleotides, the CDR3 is TGTGCCTGGAGGGGAGTTTGGGATACGCAGTATTTT.

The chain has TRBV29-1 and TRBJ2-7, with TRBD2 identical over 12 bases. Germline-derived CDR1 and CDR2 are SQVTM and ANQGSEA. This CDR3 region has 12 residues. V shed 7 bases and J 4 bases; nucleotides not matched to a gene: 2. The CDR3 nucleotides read TGCAGCGCTAGCGGGGGGGCTTACGAGCAGTACTTC. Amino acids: CSASGGAYEQYF.

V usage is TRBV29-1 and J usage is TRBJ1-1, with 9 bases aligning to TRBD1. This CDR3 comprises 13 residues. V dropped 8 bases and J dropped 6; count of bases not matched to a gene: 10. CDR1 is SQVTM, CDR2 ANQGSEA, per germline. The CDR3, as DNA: TGCAGCTCACTTCCGGGACAGGGAGCTGAAGCTTTCTTT. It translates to CSSLPGQGAEAFF.

CDR3 residues: CASSDIGGGYNEQFF. DNA of the CDR3: TGTGCCAGCAGTGACATAGGGGGAGGATACAATGAGCAGTTCTTC. The chain couples TRBV2 to TRBJ2-1; the D call may be TRBD1 or TRBD2 (6 bases each). Germline V CDR1 and CDR2: SNHLY, FYNNEI. V was pared by 3 bases and J by 4 bases, with 13 bases between. The CDR3 is 15 amino acids.

The DNA of the CDR3 is TGTGCCTGGAGGGGAACCACACACGCTAACTATGGCTACACCTTC. Its translation: CAWRGTTHANYGYTF. The rearrangement joins TRBV30 to TRBJ1-2, with D hard to call. The CDR3 contains 15 residues. The germline V gene has CDR1 GTSNPN and CDR2 SVGIG (reference sequence). V shed 3 bases and J shed 0 bases, with 14 bases lying between them. Looking up the rest from reference TRBV30 and TRBJ1-2 gives the full variable domain: SQTIHQWPATLVQPVGSPLSLECTVEGTSNPNLYWYRQAAGRGLQLLFYSVGIGQISSEVPQNLSASRPQDRQFILSSKKLLLSDSGFYLCAWRGTTHANYGYTFGSGTRLTVV.

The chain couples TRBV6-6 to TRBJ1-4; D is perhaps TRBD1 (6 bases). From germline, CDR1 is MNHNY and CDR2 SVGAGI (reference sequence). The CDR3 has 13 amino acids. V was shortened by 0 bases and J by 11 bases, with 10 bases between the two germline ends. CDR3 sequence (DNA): TGTGCCAGCAGTTACTCGTCTGGGGGCAAACTGTTTTTT. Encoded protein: CASSYSSGGKLFF.